The clone carrying this TCR beta chain showed up just a few times. The antigen remains unidentified. This entry comes from a study of beta chain features in type 1 diabetes. Turning to the study itself: Similarity in age, gender and cell yields was seen between patients and healthy donors.

Each of the CD4+ naive, central memory, regulatory and stem cell-like memory populations was sorted via CD45RO/CCR7/CD25/CD127/CD95/CD27. General study points: The study found moderately but significantly shorter TCRB CDR3s in all four CD4+ subsets of Type 1 diabetes patients.

The study reverse transcribed the entire isolated RNA, so it sequenced expressed TCRB transcripts. Assay: immunoSEQ multiplex PCR; the TCRdb copy retains only in-frame clones and omits some. Among over 650,000 clones, over 11% were seen once, and the ten largest hold less than 0.04%. The source is a man between 18 and 29 years old with type 1 diabetes. Material for sequencing was naive CD4+ T cells from blood.

The CDR3 is CASSPRQGKGQETQYF. The CDR3 coding sequence is TGTGCCAGCAGCCCACGTCAGGGGAAGGGCCAAGAGACCCAGTACTTC. The chain employs TRBV7-6 and TRBJ2-5; D may be TRBD1 (6 bases). Germline CDR1 SGHVS, CDR2 FNYEAQ. This CDR3 has 16 residues. V was cut by 5 bases and J by 1 base, with 17 bases left in between. Using reference TRBV7-6 and TRBJ2-5 for the parts outside the CDR3, the full variable domain is GAGVSQSPRYKVTKRGQDVALRCDPISGHVSLYWYRQALGQGPEFLTYFNYEAQQDKSGLPNDRFSAERPEGSISTLTIQRTEQRDSAMYRCASSPRQGKGQETQYFGPGTRLLVL.